This TCR beta chain was profiled in a study of blood T cell repertoires in COVID-19. Background on the study: Acute and convalescent COVID-19 samples came from the United States, Italy and Spain. T cells, B-cell-depleted T cells, or PBMCs supplied cDNA or gDNA.

The CDR3 spans 11 residues. CDR1 is MNHEY and CDR2 is SVGAGI in the germline V gene. With 6 bases removed from V and 4 bases from J, the gap between germline ends came to 7 bases. Assay: immunoSEQ multiplex PCR; the TCRdb copy retains only in-frame clones and omits some. The sample records 150,000 to 200,000 clones, approximately 88% being singletons. Material for sequencing was peripheral blood. The receptor comes from a woman between 35 and 50 years old with COVID-19, enrolled during active disease. This chain joins TRBV6-5 and TRBJ2-7; the D is unclear. The CDR3 coding sequence is TGTGCCAGCAGGGCTGGTTACGAGCAGTACTTC. It encodes CASRAGYEQYF.